Presented here are 12 T cell receptor beta chains from one specimen sequenced in a study of cytomegalovirus exposure and HLA in healthy donors. PCR involved 60 Vbeta and 13 Jbeta primers. Sequencing used immunoSEQ multiplex PCR; TCRdb keeps in-frame clones, though not all of them. This sample yields approximately 87,000 clones, of which roughly 79% are seen a single time; over 4% belongs to the top ten. Sequenced input: PBMCs. These receptor sequences come from a woman aged 70-85 years in good health and CMV-seropositive.

The chain employs TRBV6-5 and TRBJ2-1; D perhaps matches TRBD2 (6 bases). Germline-derived CDR1 and CDR2 are MNHEY and SVGAGI. This CDR3 region has 15 residues. The V end was cut by 0 bases, the J end by 2 bases, with 8 bases between. CDR3 nucleotide sequence: TGTGCCAGCAGTTACTCTAGCGGCCCCTACAATGAGCAGTTCTTC. Encoded protein: CASSYSSGPYNEQFF.

Concerning this clone: Within the sample, other DNA sequences also encode this same CDR3. The V gene is TRBV29-1, the J gene TRBJ2-7; 7 bases match TRBD1. The trim removed 4 bases at V and 0 bases at J, leaving 0 bases unmatched. The CDR3 is made up of 12 amino acids. The germline V gene encodes CDR1 SQVTM and CDR2 ANQGSEA. The CDR3 DNA reads TGCAGCGTTGGACAGGGCTCCTACGAGCAGTACTTC. Protein sequence: CSVGQGSYEQYF.

In its sample, this clone was seen once. V gene TRBV7-8 combines with J gene TRBJ2-5; D may be TRBD1 (5 bases). V lost 0 bases and J 1 base, leaving 9 bases between the germline ends. The germline CDR1 and CDR2 sequences are SGHVS and FQNEAQ. The CDR3 loop spans 15 amino acids. In nucleotides, the CDR3 is TGTGCCAGCAGCTTAGCGACAGCCCTCCAAGAGACCCAGTACTTC. The encoded protein is CASSLATALQETQYF.

The genes are TRBV30 and TRBJ1-2; weak D call: TRBD1 (6 bases). Germline V gives CDR1 GTSNPN, CDR2 SVGIG (reference sequence). V lost 0 bases and J lost 2, with 10 bases in between. This CDR3 comprises 14 residues. The CDR3 nucleotides are TGTGCCTGGAGTGTAAGGGGGGGCAACTATGGCTACACCTTC. Its protein product is CAWSVRGGNYGYTF. Combining the CDR3 with reference TRBV30 and TRBJ1-2 gives the whole variable domain SQTIHQWPATLVQPVGSPLSLECTVEGTSNPNLYWYRQAAGRGLQLLFYSVGIGQISSEVPQNLSASRPQDRQFILSSKKLLLSDSGFYLCAWSVRGGNYGYTFGSGTRLTVV.

The chain joins TRBV7-2 to TRBJ2-1; 9 positions agree with TRBD2. The junction had 7 bases not matched to a gene; V was cut back by 5 bases and J by 5 bases. The CDR3 totals 15 residues. Germline V gives CDR1 SGHTA, CDR2 FQGNSA. CDR3 in amino acids: CASSQNGLANNEQFF. CDR3 nucleotides: TGTGCCAGCAGCCAGAACGGACTAGCGAACAATGAGCAGTTCTTC.

The rearrangement uses TRBV7-9 and TRBJ2-7, with 7 bases matching TRBD2. CDR1 and CDR2 from the germline V gene are SEHNR and FQNEAQ (reference sequence). CDR3 size: 16 residues. V gave up 2 bases and J gave up 2 bases; unmatched junction bases: 9. The CDR3 here is CASSLPISGSAYEQYF. DNA for the CDR3: TGTGCCAGCAGCTTACCGATTAGCGGGTCAGCCTACGAGCAGTACTTC. Full variable domain (remainder filled in from reference TRBV7-9 and TRBJ2-7): DTGVSQNPRHKITKRGQNVTFRCDPISEHNRLYWYRQTLGQGPEFLTYFQNEAQLEKSRLLSDRFSAERPKGSFSTLEIQRTEQGDSAMYLCASSLPISGSAYEQYFGPGTRLTVT.

This clone was seen more than once but under ten times. The rearrangement uses TRBV5-3 and TRBJ2-7; 7 bases match TRBD1. TRBV5-3 is filed as an ORF, its function uncertain. This CDR3 contains 16 residues. V lost 7 bases, J lost 2 bases, and 15 bases stayed unmatched. In DNA form, the CDR3 reads TGTGCCAGAGCCAAATTTTTAGGGGGCAGGGCCTACGAGCAGTACTTC. The encoded protein is CARAKFLGGRAYEQYF.

The chain employs TRBV4-2 and TRBJ2-7, with D uncertain. Trimming removed 2 bases at V and 4 bases at J, with 9 bases between. The CDR3 is 13 residues long. CDR1 is LGHNA, CDR2 YNFKEQ, per germline. CDR3 region: CASSQKTEYEQYF. In DNA form, the CDR3 reads TGTGCCAGCAGCCAAAAAACAGAGTACGAGCAGTACTTC.

The count of this clone is one. J is TRBJ2-1 and V is TRBV11-1, with 13 bases matching TRBD2. J lost 6 bases, V lost 5 bases, and 7 bases had no gene match. This CDR3 contains 16 residues. The germline gives CDR1 SGHAT, CDR2 FQDESV (reference sequence). The CDR3 DNA reads TGTGCCAGCAGCCTAGGACTAGCGGGAGTTGGCAATGAGCAGTTCTTC. Translating gives CASSLGLAGVGNEQFF.

This rearrangement joins TRBV4-2 to TRBJ1-2; TRBD1 aligns across 9 bases. The CDR3 spans 15 residues. Losses at the gene ends were 6 bases for V and 3 bases for J; bases not matched to a gene: 8. Germline lookup yields CDR1 LGHNA and CDR2 YNFKEQ. CDR3 protein: CASRNTGGQDYGYTF. The CDR3 DNA sequence: TGTGCCAGCAGAAACACAGGGGGCCAAGACTATGGCTACACCTTC.

CDR3 protein: CASSQDGGDASSYNEQFF. CDR3 in DNA: TGCGCCAGCAGCCAAGATGGGGGGGATGCCAGCTCCTACAATGAGCAGTTCTTC. This chain joins TRBV4-3 and TRBJ2-1, with TRBD2 identical over 7 bases. Trimming at V came to 0 bases and at J to 0 bases, leaving 8 bases not matched to a gene. The CDR3 is 18 amino acids. The germline V gene has CDR1 LGHNA and CDR2 YSLEER.

J is TRBJ2-7 and V is TRBV9; 8 bases are a match to TRBD2. After removal of 0 bases from V and 6 bases from J, the junction contained 14 bases not matched to a gene. The CDR3 covers 17 residues. Germline assignment: CDR1 SGDLS and CDR2 YYNGEE. CDR3 residues: CASSVATGGGARGEQYF. In nucleotides, the CDR3 is TGTGCCAGCAGCGTAGCTACGGGGGGGGGCGCGAGGGGCGAGCAGTACTTC.